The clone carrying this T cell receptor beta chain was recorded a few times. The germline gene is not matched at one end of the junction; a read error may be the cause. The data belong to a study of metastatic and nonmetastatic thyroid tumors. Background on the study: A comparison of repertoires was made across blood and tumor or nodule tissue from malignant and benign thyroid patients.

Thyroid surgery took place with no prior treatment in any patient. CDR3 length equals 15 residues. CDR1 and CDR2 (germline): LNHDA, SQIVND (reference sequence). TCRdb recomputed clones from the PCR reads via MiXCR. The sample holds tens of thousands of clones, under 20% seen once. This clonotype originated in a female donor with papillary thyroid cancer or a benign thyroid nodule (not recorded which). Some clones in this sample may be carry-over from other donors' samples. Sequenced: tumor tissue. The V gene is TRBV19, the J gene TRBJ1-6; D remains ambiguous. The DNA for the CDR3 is TGTGCCGGTAGTATAGTGGTCCCTGCTCTCTCACCCCTCCACTTT. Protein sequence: CAGSIVVPALSPLHF.